These 22 T cell receptor beta chains were all obtained from the same sample, sequenced in a study of blood T cells in healthy people across ages. The use of a sample-barcoded 5' primer and a J-beta primer mix characterized a second PCR of 7 to 11 cycles. TCRdb processed the 5' RACE reads anew with MiXCR; each CDR3 protein has one entry. The sample records around 1,900,000 distinct CDR3 sequences, approximately 39% being singletons. The sequencing sample was made of blood. These receptor sequences come from a human donor in good health.

In this sample, this clonotype turned up once. This chain joins TRBV12-3 or TRBV12-4 and TRBJ1-3; D is undetermined. The CDR3 has 12 residues. V was cut by 8 bases and J by 4 bases, with 9 bases left in between. DNA of the CDR3: TGTGCCAGCGAGACCGCCGGAAACACCATATATTTT. Protein product: CASETAGNTIYF.

The chain combines TRBV7-2 with TRBJ2-1; TRBD2 matches at 7 bases. The CDR3 has 15 amino acids. V was clipped by 2 bases and J by 2 bases; unmatched bases: 3. Germline-derived CDR1 and CDR2 are SGHTA and FQGNSA. CDR3 DNA: TGTGCCAGCAGCTTATGGGGGGGGGCCTACAATGAGCAGTTCTTC. It encodes CASSLWGGAYNEQFF. Variable domain in full (rest from reference TRBV7-2 and TRBJ2-1): GAGVSQSPSNKVTEKGKDVELRCDPISGHTALYWYRQSLGQGLEFLIYFQGNSAPDKSGLPSDRFSAERTGGSVSTLTIQRTQQEDSAVYLCASSLWGGAYNEQFFGPGTRLTVL.

A few counts support this clonotype. J is TRBJ1-1 and V is TRBV18; the D gene is possibly TRBD1 (5 bases). Trimming cost V 3 bases and J 8 bases, with 16 bases left between them. Germline CDR1 and CDR2: KGHSH and LQKENI. The length of the CDR3 is 14 residues. The CDR3 coding sequence is TGTGCCAGCTCACCGTCTAACGGGGCCCTCGAAGCTTTCTTT. Protein product: CASSPSNGALEAFF.

Only a few counts were recorded for this clonotype. The rearrangement uses TRBV7-3 and TRBJ1-2; tentatively, D is TRBD1 (6 bases). This CDR3 has 14 residues. In germline, CDR1 is SGHTA, CDR2 FQGTGA. The V gene lost 1 base and the J gene lost 1 base, with 7 bases spanning the gap. CDR3 protein: CASSLNRDNYGYTF. CDR3 coding DNA: TGTGCCAGCAGCTTAAACAGGGATAACTATGGCTACACCTTC.

A remark on this clonotype: One end of the junction does not line up with germline, which may come from a read error. V gene TRBV9 combines with J gene TRBJ1-2; D gene uncertain. The CDR3 is 15 residues long. Germline V gene lookup returns CDR1 SGDLS and CDR2 YYNGEE. The CDR3 bases are TGTGCCAGCGGCGTTTCCATCGGGGCTAACTATGGCTACACCTTC. Translating gives CASGVSIGANYGYTF.

The chain joins TRBV5-5 to TRBJ1-1; no clear D gene. The CDR3 length is 15 residues. Per the germline V gene, CDR1 is SGHKS and CDR2 is YYEKEE (reference sequence). Deletions cut 3 bases from V and 3 bases from J, with 15 bases between. The CDR3 spells CASSYDLLGDTEAFF. Written as DNA, the CDR3 is TGTGCCAGCAGCTACGATCTACTCGGGGACACTGAAGCTTTCTTT.

V gene TRBV7-6 combines with J gene TRBJ1-5, with a weak D call TRBD1 (5 bases). The CDR3 length is 15 residues. CDR1 and CDR2 (germline): SGHVS, FNYEAQ. V shed 5 bases and J shed 4 bases, with 15 bases lying between them. The chain's CDR3 is CASSPSGLGNQPQHF. CDR3 nucleotides: TGTGCCAGCAGCCCCTCAGGGTTGGGGAATCAGCCCCAGCATTTT.

This clonotype was seen only a few times. V gene TRBV20-1 combines with J gene TRBJ2-3, with unresolved D. This CDR3 comprises 14 residues. Trimming shortened V by 0 bases and J by 2 bases, and 9 bases separated the two germline ends. CDR1 and CDR2 (germline): DFQATT, SNEGSKA (reference sequence). The CDR3 protein is CSARDPTYTDTQYF. In DNA, the CDR3 is TGCAGTGCTAGAGATCCGACGTACACAGATACGCAGTATTTT.

This clonotype was recorded a few times. The chain uses TRBV29-1 and TRBJ2-2; maybe TRBD2 (6 bases). Trimming shortened V by 6 bases and J by 6 bases, and 8 bases separated the two germline ends. Germline loops: CDR1 SQVTM, CDR2 ANQGSEA. This CDR3 comprises 11 residues. CDR3 in amino acids: CSVGGSGELFF. DNA of the CDR3: TGCAGCGTGGGGGGTTCCGGGGAGCTGTTTTTT.

The CDR3 is CASSPGSLGAEAFF. CDR3 bases: TGTGCCAGCAGTCCGGGGTCCTTAGGCGCTGAAGCTTTCTTT. The chain combines TRBV12-3 or TRBV12-4 with TRBJ1-1; no firm D call. Trimming took off 5 bases at V and 6 bases at J, with 16 bases between the two ends. CDR3 length: 14 residues.

The gene calls are TRBV20-1 and TRBJ2-7, with D tentatively TRBD2 (5 bases). The germline gives CDR1 DFQATT, CDR2 SNEGSKA (reference sequence). Trimming cost V 1 base and J 2 bases, with 12 bases left between them. The CDR3 is 14 residues long. The CDR3 nucleotides are TGCAGTGCTAGAGCGCGACGGACTGCCTACGAGCAGTACTTC. It translates to CSARARRTAYEQYF.

The chain recombines TRBV7-2 with TRBJ1-6; D remains unclear. Trimming cost V 1 base and J 11 bases, with 9 bases left between them. The CDR3 length is 13 residues. CDR1 SGHTA and CDR2 FQGNSA come from the germline V gene. The CDR3 coding sequence is TGTGCCAGCAGCTTAGATCTGGATCCACCCCTCCACTTT. Residues: CASSLDLDPPLHF.

This clonotype appeared many times. The chain couples TRBV7-2 to TRBJ2-4; D unclear. The length of the CDR3 is 14 residues. Trimming pared 1 base from V and 2 bases from J, leaving 6 bases between. Germline assignment: CDR1 SGHTA and CDR2 FQGNSA. The DNA for the CDR3 is TGTGCCAGCAGCTTAGGCGGTTCCAAAAACATTCAGTACTTC. Residues: CASSLGGSKNIQYF.

The table lists this clonotype with a few counts. This rearrangement joins TRBV7-9 to TRBJ2-5; D might be TRBD2 (5 bases). This CDR3 is 15 amino acids long. Germline CDR1 and CDR2: SEHNR and FQNEAQ (reference sequence). V lost 1 base and J lost 4, with 13 bases in between. CDR3 bases: TGTGCCAGCAGCTTAGGGACTGGGCAAGGAGAGACCCAGTACTTC. Its protein is CASSLGTGQGETQYF.

This clonotype was recorded many times. The chain links TRBV29-1 to TRBJ2-7; a weak D match, TRBD1 (6 bases). V was pared by 1 base and J by 3 bases, with 7 bases between. Germline assignment: CDR1 SQVTM and CDR2 ANQGSEA. The CDR3 length is 12 residues. CDR3 sequence: CSVEGRGYEQYF. In nucleotides, the CDR3 is TGCAGCGTTGAAGGCAGGGGCTACGAGCAGTACTTC.

V is TRBV20-1 and J is TRBJ1-1; D is unresolved. The V gene's germline CDR1 is DFQATT and CDR2 SNEGSKA (reference sequence). Trimming pared 5 bases from V and 1 base from J, leaving 11 bases between. The CDR3 sequence is 13 residues long. The DNA of the CDR3 is TGCAGTGCTCGACCGATACCGAACACTGAAGCTTTCTTT. This translates into CSARPIPNTEAFF.

The genes are TRBV5-1 and TRBJ2-1, with 11 bases identical to TRBD2. Germline V gene lookup returns CDR1 SGHRS and CDR2 YFSETQ. This CDR3 has 17 residues. V trimming: 4 bases; J trimming: 6 bases; junction bases outside the gene matches: 12. CDR3 bases: TGCGCCAGCAGCCCTGGTGGGCTAGCGGGGGGAAGCAATGAGCAGTTCTTC. It specifies CASSPGGLAGGSNEQFF.

This chain uses TRBV6-5 with TRBJ1-2; D unclear. This CDR3 is built from 15 residues. V lost 5 bases and J lost 0, with 13 bases in between. Germline assignment: CDR1 MNHEY and CDR2 SVGAGI. The CDR3 DNA is TGTGCCAGCAGTAGAAGGGTTGACACTAACTATGGCTACACCTTC. This codes for CASSRRVDTNYGYTF.

The chain has TRBV6-1 and TRBJ1-1; D may be TRBD1 (5 bases). V shed 8 bases and J shed 6 bases, with 22 bases lying between them. Germline assignment: CDR1 MNHNS and CDR2 SASEGT. The length of the CDR3 is 15 residues. DNA for the CDR3: TGTGCCAGCGACGGCGCGGGCAGGGTGGTACCTGAAGCTTTCTTT. As protein: CASDGAGRVVPEAFF.

This clonotype is a singleton in its sample. V and J are TRBV27 and TRBJ1-2; the D gene is possibly TRBD1 (6 bases). Trimming took 3 bases from V and 3 from J, leaving 23 bases between them. This CDR3 has 18 amino acids. Germline V gene data show CDR1 as MNHEY and CDR2 as SMNVEV (reference sequence). CDR3 region: CASSLVGASMNQDYGYTF. The CDR3 coding sequence is TGTGCCAGCAGTTTGGTGGGGGCAAGCATGAATCAGGACTATGGCTACACCTTC.

In its sample, this clonotype was seen a few times. The V gene is TRBV20-1, the J gene TRBJ2-1; 11 nucleotides agree with TRBD2. This CDR3 contains 16 residues. CDR1 is DFQATT, CDR2 SNEGSKA, per germline (reference sequence). V trimming: 2 bases; J trimming: 8 bases; junction bases outside the gene matches: 11. DNA for the CDR3: TGCAGTGCTAGATTCTTAGCGGGGGGGCTCCACGATGAGCAGTTCTTC. This encodes CSARFLAGGLHDEQFF.

The rearrangement uses TRBV6-6 and TRBJ2-7; the match to TRBD2 covers 12 bases. V shed 3 bases, J shed 1 base, and the junction held 4 bases outside the gene matches. The V gene's germline CDR1 is MNHNY and CDR2 SVGAGI (reference sequence). CDR3 size: 16 residues. The CDR3 DNA follows: TGTGCCAGCAGTTATTTCGGGACTAGCGGGTCCTACGAGCAGTACTTC. Translation gives CASSYFGTSGSYEQYF.